Each of the 19 T cell receptor beta chains below was sequenced from the same sample in a study of OX40 agonist ivuxolimab in advanced cancers. Library prep was done by the immunoSEQ multiplex PCR assay. TCRdb obtained this table from immuneACCESS and retained in-frame rearrangements with V and J assigned. These tables miss some clones; where compared with another copy, unresolved V genes account for less than half of the shortfall, and the remainder is unexplained. The sample data list roughly 67,000 clones, and nearly 90% of these were observed just once. The ten largest clonotypes hold approximately 4.8% of the sample. The material sequenced was CD4+ or CD8+ T cells sorted from blood, taken in a trial of the OX40 agonist ivuxolimab. All receptors derive from an adult with an advanced solid tumor such as melanoma, head and neck, liver or kidney cancer.

The V and J genes are TRBV14 and TRBJ2-6; D gene unclear. The V gene's germline CDR1 is SGHDN and CDR2 FVKESK. The CDR3 contains 13 residues. V dropped 2 bases and J dropped 9 bases, with 8 bases sitting between them. The CDR3 sequence is CASSQYLGNVLTF. The CDR3 nucleotides read TGTGCCAGCAGCCAATACCTGGGCAACGTCCTGACTTTC.

The sample holds one count of this clone. V usage is TRBV30 and J usage is TRBJ1-1, with unresolved D. CDR1 GTSNPN and CDR2 SVGIG come from the germline V gene (reference sequence). CDR3 length equals 13 residues. V gave up 1 base and J gave up 1 base, with 7 bases separating them. As DNA, the CDR3 is TGTGCCTGGAGTGGGGAGACGAACACTGAAGCTTTCTTT. It yields the protein CAWSGETNTEAFF.

The chain links TRBV7-9 to TRBJ2-2; tentative D call: TRBD2 (6 bases). Trimming removed 5 bases at V and 5 bases at J, with 24 bases between. Per the germline V gene, CDR1 is SEHNR and CDR2 is FQNEAQ (reference sequence). The CDR3 is 18 residues long. The CDR3: CASSPPRGSGRATGELFF. DNA of the CDR3: TGTGCCAGCAGCCCCCCCCGCGGTAGCGGCCGTGCAACCGGGGAGCTGTTTTTT.

The chain employs TRBV4-2 and TRBJ2-3, with 12 bases lining up with TRBD2. Per germline, CDR1 LGHNA and CDR2 YNFKEQ. The CDR3 runs to 15 residues. V lost 1 base and J lost 4; bases outside the gene matches: 0. CDR3 DNA sequence: TGTGCCAGCAGCCAAGGACTAGCGGGGGCAGATACGCAGTATTTT. Translating gives CASSQGLAGADTQYF.

The rearrangement uses TRBV5-1 and TRBJ2-5; D is undetermined. From germline, CDR1 is SGHRS and CDR2 YFSETQ. The length of the CDR3 is 15 residues. V shed 3 bases and J shed 5 bases, with 17 bases lying between them. CDR3 in DNA: TGCGCCAGCAGCTCCTGGTCCTTTATTACCGAGACCCAGTACTTC. It is translated as CASSSWSFITETQYF.

The genes are TRBV19 and TRBJ2-3, with D perhaps TRBD1 (7 bases). CDR1 and CDR2 (germline): LNHDA, SQIVND (reference sequence). The CDR3 spans 15 residues. Trimming took off 3 bases at V and 5 bases at J, with 15 bases between the two ends. This CDR3 is CASSIAEGAVDTQYF. As DNA, the CDR3 is TGTGCCAGTAGTATCGCGGAGGGGGCCGTAGATACGCAGTATTTT.

As DNA, the CDR3 is TGTGCCAGCAGCGGCGGACAGGGGCTTAGTTCCCTCCACTTT. Its translation: CASSGGQGLSSLHF. The rearrangement links TRBV6-5 to TRBJ1-6; 9 nucleotides align to TRBD1. V dropped 6 bases and J dropped 14; count of bases not matched to a gene: 11. CDR1 MNHEY and CDR2 SVGAGI come from the germline V gene. The CDR3 is made up of 14 amino acids.

The chain couples TRBV2 to TRBJ1-5; D is possibly TRBD1 (6 bases). This CDR3 has 14 amino acids. V was clipped by 6 bases and J by 3 bases, with 12 bases between them. CDR1 and CDR2 (germline): SNHLY, FYNNEI. The CDR3: CASRTDSSNQPQHF. In DNA form, the CDR3 reads TGTGCCAGCAGAACGGACAGTTCCAATCAGCCCCAGCATTTT.

V gene TRBV7-2 combines with J gene TRBJ2-3, with D tentatively TRBD2 (6 bases). Germline CDR1 reads SGHTA; CDR2 reads FQGNSA. V lost 3 bases and J lost 2, with 12 bases in between. This CDR3 region has 15 residues. CDR3 coding DNA: TGTGCCAGCAGCTTCGCGGGACCTTCCACAGATACGCAGTATTTT. Translated: CASSFAGPSTDTQYF.

The chain combines TRBV5-1 with TRBJ2-7; no definite D call. Germline-derived CDR1 and CDR2 are SGHRS and YFSETQ. Trimming stripped 0 bases from V and 1 base from J, with 5 bases between. The CDR3 covers 13 residues. The CDR3 nucleotides are TGCGCCAGCAGCTTGGATGGGTCCTACGAGCAGTACTTC. This gives the protein CASSLDGSYEQYF.

This clone occurred once. This sequence joins TRBV30 and TRBJ1-6; D is perhaps TRBD1 (6 bases). The V gene lost 2 bases and the J gene lost 7 bases, with 15 bases spanning the gap. From germline, CDR1 is GTSNPN and CDR2 SVGIG (reference sequence). CDR3 size: 15 residues. CDR3 DNA: TGTGCCTGGAGTACCAACAGGGCTCAAAATTCACCCCTCCACTTT. This gives the protein CAWSTNRAQNSPLHF.

The rearrangement links TRBV7-6 to TRBJ1-3, with D tentatively TRBD1 (5 bases). Trimming left V 3 bases short and J 0 bases short, with 6 bases between. The CDR3 has 14 residues. CDR1 SGHVS and CDR2 FNYEAQ come from the germline V gene. The CDR3 nucleotides are TGTGCCAGCAGCTTTGGGGGCTCTGGAAACACCATATATTTT. This translates into CASSFGGSGNTIYF. Full variable domain (missing parts from reference TRBV7-6 and TRBJ1-3): GAGVSQSPRYKVTKRGQDVALRCDPISGHVSLYWYRQALGQGPEFLTYFNYEAQQDKSGLPNDRFSAERPEGSISTLTIQRTEQRDSAMYRCASSFGGSGNTIYFGEGSWLTVV.

The chain combines TRBV2 with TRBJ1-4; TRBD1 might be the D (5 bases). CDR1 and CDR2 from the germline V gene are SNHLY and FYNNEI. The CDR3 length is 14 residues. V shed 8 bases and J shed 2 bases, with 12 bases lying between them. The CDR3 DNA follows: TGTGCCAGCGGGAAGGGGATGACTAATGAAAAACTGTTTTTT. It translates to CASGKGMTNEKLFF. Using reference TRBV2 and TRBJ1-4 for the parts outside the CDR3, the full variable domain is EPEVTQTPSHQVTQMGQEVILRCVPISNHLYFYWYRQILGQKVEFLVSFYNNEISEKSEIFDDQFSVERPDGSNFTLKIRSTKLEDSAMYFCASGKGMTNEKLFFGSGTQLSVL.

This clone appeared once. This rearrangement joins TRBV5-1 to TRBJ1-1, with D possibly TRBD1 on 5 matching bases. This CDR3 has 15 residues. Germline V lookup: CDR1 SGHRS, CDR2 YFSETQ. The V end was cut by 2 bases, the J end by 3 bases, with 14 bases between. The DNA of the CDR3 is TGCGCCAGCAGCTTAGTTTCCGGGGCCGACACTGAAGCTTTCTTT. The encoded protein is CASSLVSGADTEAFF.

The chain couples TRBV28 to TRBJ1-4; no definite D call. V shed 5 bases and J shed 0 bases, with 10 bases lying between them. Germline V lookup: CDR1 MDHEN, CDR2 SYDVKM. This CDR3 spans 15 amino acids. The CDR3 DNA reads TGTGCCAGCAGTGGAGTTATGACAACTAATGAAAAACTGTTTTTT. Translation gives CASSGVMTTNEKLFF.

V gene TRBV30 combines with J gene TRBJ1-1; a weak D match, TRBD1 (5 bases). The CDR3 loop spans 13 amino acids. V gave up 4 bases and J gave up 1 base, with 10 bases separating them. Germline V gene lookup returns CDR1 GTSNPN and CDR2 SVGIG (reference sequence). In nucleotides, the CDR3 is TGTGCCTGGACCCAACAGGCGAACACTGAAGCTTTCTTT. Amino acids: CAWTQQANTEAFF.

The genes are TRBV28 and TRBJ2-5; no clear D. Looked up from germline, CDR1 is MDHEN and CDR2 is SYDVKM. This CDR3 comprises 13 residues. Trimming took off 6 bases at V and 6 bases at J, with 14 bases between the two ends. CDR3 in amino acids: CASSVGPEQTQYF. The CDR3 nucleotides read TGTGCCAGCAGCGTCGGGCCGGAGCAGACCCAGTACTTC.

The rearrangement joins TRBV7-2 to TRBJ2-1; 8 positions agree with TRBD1. J lost 0 bases, V lost 5 bases, and 6 bases had no gene match. The CDR3 covers 16 residues. Germline loops: CDR1 SGHTA, CDR2 FQGNSA. CDR3 sequence: CASSISDRVSYNEQFF. The CDR3 region has the DNA TGTGCCAGCAGCATATCGGACAGGGTCTCCTACAATGAGCAGTTCTTC.

The V gene is TRBV5-6, the J gene TRBJ1-4, with 7 bases identical to TRBD1. With 4 bases clipped from V and 0 bases from J, the junction kept 6 bases outside the gene matches. Germline assignment: CDR1 SGHDT and CDR2 YYEEEE. The CDR3 extends over 16 amino acids. The CDR3 nucleotides read TGTGCCAGCAGCATGGGGACAGCTGCAACTAATGAAAAACTGTTTTTT. Translation: CASSMGTAATNEKLFF.